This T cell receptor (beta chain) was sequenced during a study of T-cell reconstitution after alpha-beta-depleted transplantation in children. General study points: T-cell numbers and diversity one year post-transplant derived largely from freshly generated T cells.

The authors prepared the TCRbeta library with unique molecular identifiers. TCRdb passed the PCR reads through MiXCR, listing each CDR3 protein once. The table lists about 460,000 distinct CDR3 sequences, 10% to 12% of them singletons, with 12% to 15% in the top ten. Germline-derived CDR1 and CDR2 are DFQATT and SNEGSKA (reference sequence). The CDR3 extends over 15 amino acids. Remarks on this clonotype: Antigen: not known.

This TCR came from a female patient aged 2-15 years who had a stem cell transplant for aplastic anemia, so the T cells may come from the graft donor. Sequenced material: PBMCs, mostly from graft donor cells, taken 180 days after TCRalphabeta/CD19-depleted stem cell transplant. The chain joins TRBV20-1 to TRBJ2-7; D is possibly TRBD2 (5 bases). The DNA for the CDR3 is TGCAGTGCATCCCTACCGGGGAAGGTTTCCTACGCGCAGTACGTC. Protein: CSASLPGKVSYAQYV.